This is a list of T cell receptor beta chains from one sample in a study of blood T cell repertoires in COVID-19. Repertoires were generated with immunoSEQ multiplex PCR, while TCRdb's copy carries only in-frame clones and drops some. Found here are about 28,000 clones, 85% to 95% of them singletons; the top ten hold 0.8% to 0.9%. Sequencing used peripheral blood. These receptors were taken from a woman between 65 and 79 years old with COVID-19, enrolled during active disease. Each CDR3 is given with its conserved first and last residue.

v_gene	j_gene	CDR3aa
TRBV9	TRBJ2-1	CASSLGAIHGAYNEQFF
TRBV4-1	TRBJ2-3	CASSQDGTGSTQYF
TRBV3-1/TRBV3-2	TRBJ1-6	CASSQEPGLTAPLHF
TRBV18	TRBJ1-5	CASSPGGGGQPQHF
TRBV28	TRBJ1-1	CASSVTGGSAFF
TRBV5-1	TRBJ1-5	CARVLGQGDQPQHF
TRBV6-5	TRBJ2-7	CATKFSGGPIEQYF
TRBV14	TRBJ2-4	CASSPAGVSGIQYF
TRBV6-2/TRBV6-3	TRBJ2-4	CASSRQAGGRQNIQYF
TRBV7-9	TRBJ1-2	CASTLKMFGFYGYTF
TRBV5-1	TRBJ2-2	CASSRETSRNTGELFF
TRBV5-1	TRBJ2-3	CASSFYSGTDTQYF
TRBV30	TRBJ1-6	CAWSYGTDNSPLHF
TRBV7-9	TRBJ1-1	CASSLGLNLNTEAFF
TRBV11-2	TRBJ2-3	CASSSEGATSTDTQYF
TRBV6-4	TRBJ2-2	CASSRDNPNTGELFF
TRBV7-9	TRBJ2-1	CASSLARTAGEGNEQFF
TRBV12-3/TRBV12-4	TRBJ1-5	CASSDRDDQPQHF
TRBV19	TRBJ2-3	CASSMGTGSDTQYF
TRBV28	TRBJ1-2	CASSPLRYYGYTF
TRBV19	TRBJ2-2	CASSIDLDKPNTGELFF
TRBV30	TRBJ1-6	CASGQEVRSPLHF
TRBV5-1	TRBJ2-7	CASSLVPLTSDYEQYF
TRBV6-5	TRBJ1-1	CASSYGTGTNTEAFF
TRBV24-1	TRBJ2-1	CATSDTGQQTYNEQFF
TRBV11-2	TRBJ1-4	CASSLDRQNEKLFF
TRBV24-1	TRBJ2-5	CATSGTGTGVGTQYF
TRBV28	TRBJ1-2	CASSLTQAYYGYTF
TRBV28	TRBJ1-4	CASSPPLGTGATNEKLFF
TRBV19	TRBJ1-2	CASRAVYGYTF
TRBV2	TRBJ2-5	CASREPTRPPQETQYF
TRBV5-1	TRBJ1-1	CASLPGNRNTEAFF
TRBV28	TRBJ1-1	CASSSGQGSEAFF
TRBV9	TRBJ1-1	CASSGSRGTMNTEAFF
TRBV2	TRBJ2-1	CASSKEGASYNEQFF
TRBV19	TRBJ1-2	CASSILGGQGRGSNYGYTF
TRBV28	TRBJ1-1	CASSWGGKEAFF
TRBV10-3	TRBJ1-2	CAISGPGYGYTF
TRBV11-2	TRBJ1-6	CASSFRGIDSPLHF
TRBV5-4	TRBJ2-1	CASSGTGVYRIEQFF
TRBV3-1/TRBV3-2	TRBJ2-4	CASSPRQVLNIQYF
TRBV6-6	TRBJ2-1	CASSWGLAGGEQFF
TRBV10-2	TRBJ2-3	CASGEGASTDTQYF
TRBV10-3	TRBJ1-2	CAISETPYGYTF
TRBV3-1/TRBV3-2	TRBJ1-2	CASSQASGQTYGYTF
TRBV6-2/TRBV6-3	TRBJ2-7	CASSLDIASGEQYF
TRBV24-1	TRBJ2-5	CATSDSRPQETQYF